This is a list of T cell receptor beta chains from one sample in a study of blood T cell repertoires in COVID-19. Profiled with immunoSEQ multiplex PCR; TCRdb holds only in-frame clones, not every one. The sample carries about 260,000 clones, around nine tenths recorded once. Material for sequencing was PBMCs or T cells enriched from blood (not recorded which). These receptors all come from a woman between 40 and 50 years old who had been exposed to COVID-19. The CDR3 runs from the conserved cysteine through the conserved F or W. D genes are given only for firm matches. Size values are once, few and many counts, or a class for expanded clones, and some rows have none.

J gene | V gene | D gene | clone size | CDR3 protein | CDR3 DNA
TRBJ2-7 | TRBV11-2 | . | . | CASSVRRKIGGGRDEQYF | TGTGCCAGCAGCGTCCGCAGGAAAATTGGCGGGGGCCGGGACGAGCAGTACTTC
TRBJ2-1 | TRBV20-1 | . | . | CSASTSGRFYNEQFF | TGCAGTGCTAGTACGTCCGGGAGATTTTACAATGAGCAGTTCTTC
TRBJ1-6 | TRBV5-1 | TRBD1 | . | CASSPGQGWGSYNSPLHF | TGTGCCAGCAGCCCTGGACAGGGTTGGGGCTCCTATAATTCACCCCTCCACTTT
TRBJ1-4 | TRBV9 | TRBD1 | . | CASSVGDRATNEKLFF | TGTGCCAGCAGCGTAGGGGACAGGGCTACTAATGAAAAACTGTTTTTT
TRBJ2-1 | TRBV29-1 | . | once | CSVHNHRASQFF | TGCAGCGTGCATAACCACAGGGCTTCCCAGTTCTTC
TRBJ1-5 | TRBV6-1 | . | . | CASSEWQGNQPQHF | TGTGCCAGCAGTGAATGGCAGGGAAATCAGCCCCAGCATTTT
TRBJ2-1 | TRBV6-5 | . | . | CASSYTLNRGNEQFF | TGTGCCAGCAGTTACACTCTCAATCGGGGCAATGAGCAGTTCTTC
TRBJ1-2 | TRBV19 | TRBD1 | . | CASSIGQGAVGYTF | TGTGCCAGTAGTATAGGCCAGGGGGCCGTTGGCTACACCTTC
TRBJ2-5 | TRBV12-3/TRBV12-4 | . | . | CASSSLAVETQYF | TGTGCCAGCAGTTCTCTAGCTGTGGAGACCCAGTACTTC
TRBJ2-5 | TRBV28 | . | . | CASSNRILHKTQYF | TGTGCCAGCAGCAACCGTATTTTGCACAAGACCCAGTACTTC
TRBJ2-2 | TRBV5-6 | TRBD2 | . | CASSWGGPGELFF | TGTGCCAGCAGCTGGGGAGGGCCCGGGGAGCTGTTTTTT
TRBJ1-1 | TRBV28 | . | few | CASSVPGTEAFF | TGTGCCAGCAGTGTTCCAGGCACTGAAGCTTTCTTT
TRBJ2-1 | TRBV7-2 | . | . | CASSSTYNEQFF | TGTGCCAGCAGCTCTACCTACAATGAGCAGTTCTTC
TRBJ2-1 | TRBV4-1 | TRBD2 | . | CASSQESGTSMGNEQFF | TGCGCCAGCAGCCAAGAATCCGGGACTAGCATGGGGAATGAGCAGTTCTTC
TRBJ2-1 | TRBV5-6 | TRBD2 | few | CASSLVTSGWTPNEQFF | TGTGCCAGCAGCTTGGTGACTAGCGGATGGACACCCAATGAGCAGTTCTTC
TRBJ1-5 | TRBV30 | . | . | CAWNEGGKRPQHF | TGTGCCTGGAACGAGGGAGGCAAGAGGCCCCAGCATTTT
TRBJ2-5 | TRBV3-1/TRBV3-2 | . | . | CASSQPGSGTQYF | TGTGCCAGCAGCCAACCGGGATCAGGGACCCAGTACTTC
TRBJ1-3 | TRBV4-3 | . | . | CASSHGQSSGNTIYF | TGCGCCAGCAGCCACGGACAGAGCTCTGGAAACACCATATATTTT
TRBJ1-4 | TRBV29-1 | . | once | CSVLTGGDEKLFF | TGCAGCGTTCTCACCGGGGGGGATGAAAAACTGTTTTTT
TRBJ2-1 | TRBV28 | . | . | CANKRAGATNEQFF | TGTGCCAACAAAAGGGCAGGGGCAACCAATGAGCAGTTCTTC
TRBJ1-2 | TRBV2 | . | . | CASSFAASARGYTF | TGTGCCAGCAGTTTCGCAGCATCGGCCAGGGGCTACACCTTC
TRBJ1-6 | TRBV4-1 | TRBD1 | . | CASSPSFDRGFDPYNSPLHF | TGCGCCAGCAGCCCAAGCTTTGACAGGGGATTCGACCCTTATAATTCACCCCTCCACTTT
TRBJ2-3 | TRBV7-9 | . | . | CASSSQPGAGTDTQYF | TGTGCCAGCAGCTCGCAACCAGGGGCCGGCACAGATACGCAGTATTTT
TRBJ1-1 | TRBV29-1 | . | . | CSVGIGRAVNTEAFF | TGCAGCGTTGGAATCGGCAGGGCCGTGAACACTGAAGCTTTCTTT
TRBJ1-2 | TRBV7-2 | . | once | CASSLDSYYGYTF | TGTGCCAGCAGCCTGGACAGCTATTATGGCTACACCTTC
TRBJ2-5 | TRBV5-1 | . | . | CASSLEGKETQYF | TGTGCCAGCAGCTTGGAGGGGAAAGAGACCCAGTACTTC
TRBJ1-6 | TRBV28 | . | . | CASRVDSSYNSPLHF | TGTGCCAGCAGAGTCGATAGCTCCTATAATTCACCCCTCCACTTT
TRBJ2-5 | TRBV3-1/TRBV3-2 | TRBD2 | . | CASSQDGASGKRPQYF | TGTGCCAGCAGCCAAGATGGGGCTAGCGGTAAGAGACCCCAGTACTTC
TRBJ1-3 | TRBV11-3 | TRBD1 | . | CASSFGQGLGNTIYF | TGTGCCAGCAGCTTCGGACAGGGGCTCGGAAACACCATATATTTT
TRBJ1-4 | TRBV30 | . | . | CAWSVGGATNEKLFF | TGTGCCTGGAGTGTAGGCGGAGCAACTAATGAAAAACTGTTTTTT
TRBJ2-6 | TRBV27 | . | once | CASSLWSRAGANVLTF | TGTGCCAGCAGTTTATGGTCCAGGGCTGGGGCCAACGTCCTGACTTTC
TRBJ2-5 | TRBV5-6 | . | once | CASSFEREVQETQYF | TGTGCCAGCAGCTTCGAGAGAGAAGTTCAAGAGACCCAGTACTTC
TRBJ1-2 | TRBV24-1 | . | . | CATSGQGSNYGYTF | TGTGCCACCAGTGGCCAGGGCTCTAACTATGGCTACACCTTC
TRBJ2-3 | TRBV2 | . | . | CASSRDSAGDTQYF | TGTGCCAGCAGTCGGGACTCAGCGGGTGATACGCAGTATTTT
TRBJ2-2 | TRBV28 | . | . | CATLDTNTGELFF | TGTGCCACCTTGGACACGAACACCGGGGAGCTGTTTTTT
TRBJ2-1 | TRBV6-5 | TRBD2 | . | CASRGLAGGNNEQFF | TGTGCCAGCAGAGGACTAGCGGGAGGGAACAATGAGCAGTTCTTC
TRBJ1-6 | TRBV12-3/TRBV12-4 | . | once | CASRKDTNSPLHF | TGTGCCAGCAGGAAAGACACCAATTCACCCCTCCACTTT
TRBJ1-4 | TRBV12-3/TRBV12-4 | . | . | CASSLVGEKLFF | TGTGCCAGCAGCCTAGTAGGCGAAAAACTGTTTTTT
TRBJ2-5 | TRBV7-9 | TRBD1 | . | CASSRKTGWGEETQYF | TGTGCCAGCAGCAGAAAGACAGGGTGGGGAGAAGAGACCCAGTACTTC
TRBJ1-2 | TRBV9 | TRBD1 | . | CASSVQGADGYTF | TGTGCCAGCAGCGTCCAGGGGGCGGATGGCTACACCTTC
TRBJ1-1 | TRBV2 | TRBD1 | . | CASSGLGQANTEAFF | TGTGCCAGCAGTGGCTTGGGACAGGCTAACACTGAAGCTTTCTTT
TRBJ1-2 | TRBV5-4 | . | . | CASSSDTYGYTF | TGTGCCAGCAGTTCCGACACGTATGGCTACACCTTC
TRBJ2-6 | TRBV5-5 | . | . | CAGSTVIASGANVLTF | TGTGCCGGCAGTACGGTGATCGCCTCTGGGGCCAACGTCCTGACTTTC
TRBJ1-1 | TRBV28 | . | . | CASSPPVSTGTEAFF | TGTGCCAGCAGTCCCCCAGTGTCCACAGGGACTGAAGCTTTCTTT
TRBJ1-5 | TRBV7-2 | TRBD1 | . | CASSSRGTNQPQHF | TGTGCCAGCAGCTCCAGGGGGACCAATCAGCCCCAGCATTTT
TRBJ1-1 | TRBV27 | . | . | CASSLLVDFEAFF | TGTGCCAGCAGTTTGCTGGTAGATTTTGAAGCTTTCTTT
TRBJ2-1 | TRBV12-3/TRBV12-4 | . | . | CASSFSQGYEQFF | TGTGCCAGCAGTTTTAGCCAGGGCTATGAGCAGTTCTTC
TRBJ1-1 | TRBV19 | . | few | CASTLTLGGTEAFF | TGTGCCAGTACCTTAACGCTAGGGGGCACTGAAGCTTTCTTT
TRBJ1-2 | TRBV6-5 | TRBD1 | . | CASSYLGQGVGYGYTF | TGTGCCAGCAGTTACCTTGGACAGGGGGTTGGCTATGGCTACACCTTC
TRBJ1-1 | TRBV19 | TRBD1 | . | CASSIDPDREKAFF | TGTGCCAGTAGTATAGACCCGGACAGGGAGAAAGCTTTCTTT
TRBJ1-1 | TRBV15 | . | . | CATTQTGMNTEAFF | TGTGCCACCACCCAGACGGGTATGAACACTGAAGCTTTCTTT
TRBJ2-3 | TRBV12-3/TRBV12-4 | . | . | CASNLGVGDTQYF | TGTGCCAGCAACCTAGGGGTTGGAGATACGCAGTATTTT
TRBJ2-3 | TRBV10-3 | TRBD2 | . | CPRNWASGISTDTQYF | TGTCCGAGAAATTGGGCTAGCGGGATAAGCACAGATACGCAGTATTTT
TRBJ2-5 | TRBV19 | TRBD1 | . | CASSVRTGRWQETQYF | TGTGCCAGTAGTGTAAGGACAGGGAGGTGGCAAGAGACCCAGTACTTC
TRBJ1-4 | TRBV16 | . | once | CASSQLRGGNEKLFF | TGTGCCAGCAGCCAATTGCGAGGAGGTAATGAAAAACTGTTTTTT
TRBJ1-2 | TRBV10-1 | TRBD1 | . | CASSELVRDRGAYGYTF | TGCGCCAGCAGTGAATTGGTCAGGGACAGGGGAGCCTATGGCTACACCTTC
TRBJ1-2 | TRBV7-8 | TRBD1 | . | CASSASLQGVNYGYTF | TGTGCCAGCAGCGCTAGCCTACAGGGGGTTAACTATGGCTACACCTTC
TRBJ1-1 | TRBV19 | . | . | CASSGNRENTEAFF | TGTGCCAGTAGCGGCAACAGGGAAAACACTGAAGCTTTCTTT
TRBJ1-6 | TRBV28 | . | . | CASTRGGVIRNSPLHF | TGTGCCAGCACCAGAGGGGGGGTCATTCGTAATTCACCCCTCCACTTT